This T cell receptor (beta chain) was sequenced in a study of cytomegalovirus exposure and HLA in healthy donors. Some clones are missing from TCRdb's copy, which holds only in-frame ones; the method was immunoSEQ multiplex PCR. The sample has about 66,000 clones; approximately 97% are singletons. There are 13 residues in the CDR3. Germline loops: CDR1 MGHDK, CDR2 SYGVNS. V was clipped by 4 bases and J by 10 bases; unmatched bases: 3. In the case of this clone: Its antigen is currently unknown.

The study's findings and limits: Researchers counted around 180 TCR beta chains as cytomegalovirus-associated.

This TCR derives from a young woman in good health and CMV-seropositive. This rearrangement joins TRBV25-1 to TRBJ2-1; 11 bases agree with TRBD2. The specimen sequenced was PBMCs. This chain's CDR3 is CASSGSGRGEQFF. CDR3 DNA sequence: TGTGCCAGCAGTGGTAGCGGGAGGGGGGAGCAGTTCTTC. The variable domain in full, with the rest retrieved from reference TRBV25-1 and TRBJ2-1, is EADIYQTPRYLVIGTGKKITLECSQTMGHDKMYWYQQDPGMELHLIHYSYGVNSTEKGDLSSESTVSRIRTEHFPLTLESARPSHTSQYLCASSGSGRGEQFFGPGTRLTVL.